One sample yielded the 24 T cell receptor beta chains listed below, sequenced in a study of blood T cells in healthy people across ages. Then a second PCR, running roughly 6 to 11 cycles, was carried out with a sample-barcoded 5' primer and a J-beta primer mix. MiXCR, applied by TCRdb to the 5' RACE reads, yields one record per CDR3 protein. The data contain about 1.8 million distinct CDR3 sequences, just under 50% of them seen just once; the ten biggest clones take up over 2%. Sequencing was done on a sample of blood. The receptors were gathered from a woman in her forties in good health.

Only a few counts were recorded for this clonotype. V usage is TRBV6-5 and J usage is TRBJ2-4; the D gene is possibly TRBD2 (5 bases). The end of the DNA fits TRBJ2-5 better, so the J call may be wrong. Germline assignment: CDR1 MNHEY and CDR2 SVGAGI. This CDR3 has 15 residues. CDR3 DNA: TGTGCCAGCAGTTACTCGAGGGCAGTTCAAGAGACCCAGTACTTC. This gives the protein CASSYSRAVQETQYF.

This clonotype showed up just a few times. The V gene is TRBV5-6, the J gene TRBJ1-2, with D perhaps matching TRBD1 (5 bases). Germline CDR1 is SGHDT and CDR2 is YYEEEE. Trimming shortened V by 5 bases and J by 8 bases, and 13 bases separated the two germline ends. The CDR3 totals 12 residues. The DNA for the CDR3 is TGTGCCAGCAGTTGGGGGACGGACGGCTACACCTTC. Translation gives CASSWGTDGYTF.

This clonotype was recorded once. This chain uses TRBV11-2 with TRBJ2-7, with D possibly called TRBD1 or TRBD2 (5 bases each). V lost 8 bases and J lost 7, with 9 bases in between. The length of the CDR3 is 10 residues. The germline CDR1 and CDR2 sequences are SGHAT and FQNNGV. This CDR3 is CASGDVEQYF. In nucleotides, the CDR3 is TGTGCCAGCGGGGACGTTGAGCAGTACTTC.

The chain carries TRBV20-1 and TRBJ1-1; 11 bases line up with TRBD1. CDR1 is DFQATT and CDR2 is SNEGSKA in the germline V gene (reference sequence). V was pared by 2 bases and J by 5 bases, with 7 bases of the junction left unmatched. CDR3 size: 15 residues. The chain's CDR3 is CSARPLGQGATEAFF. Here the CDR3 DNA reads TGCAGTGCTAGACCCCTTGGACAGGGGGCTACTGAAGCTTTCTTT.

This clonotype was counted a single time. The chain recombines TRBV6-2 or TRBV6-3 with TRBJ2-3; D gene unclear. The V end lost 6 bases, the J end lost 2 bases, and 15 bases lay between the germline ends. CDR1 and CDR2 (germline): MNHEY, SVGEGT. The CDR3 totals 15 residues. The CDR3 DNA follows: TGTGCCAGCAGGAGCTCACGGACCCTCACAGATACGCAGTATTTT. Its protein is CASRSSRTLTDTQYF.

J is TRBJ2-5 and V is TRBV4-2; a possible D gene is TRBD1 (6 bases). The V gene's germline CDR1 is LGHNA and CDR2 YNFKEQ. CDR3 length: 15 residues. Trimming shortened V by 3 bases and J by 4 bases, and 15 bases separated the two germline ends. CDR3 nucleotides: TGTGCCAGCAGCCAGACACAGGGTCGGCGAGAGACCCAGTACTTC. It yields the protein CASSQTQGRRETQYF.

This chain joins TRBV12-3 or TRBV12-4 and TRBJ2-3; 12 bases are shared with TRBD2. The length of the CDR3 is 15 residues. The J segment lost 5 bases and the V segment lost 6 bases, leaving 6 bases of the junction unmatched. For the CDR3, the DNA is TGTGCCAGCAGCCGACTAGCGGGGGTTCAAGATACGCAGTATTTT. Translating gives CASSRLAGVQDTQYF.

This clonotype was detected a few times. V is TRBV27 and J is TRBJ1-5; no clear D gene. CDR3 length: 10 residues. Per the germline V gene, CDR1 is MNHEY and CDR2 is SMNVEV (reference sequence). Trimming cost V 8 bases and J 7 bases, with 6 bases left between them. The CDR3 protein is CASRAQPQHF. CDR3 nucleotide sequence: TGTGCCAGCCGGGCGCAGCCCCAGCATTTT.

V usage is TRBV15 and J usage is TRBJ2-5; 9 bases match TRBD1. The CDR3 has 14 residues. Germline assignment: CDR1 LNHNV and CDR2 YYDKDF (reference sequence). Trimming took 1 base from V and 5 from J; bases not matched to a gene: 2. The CDR3 DNA reads TGTGCCACCAGCAGAGGCGGGACAGGGGAGACCCAGTACTTC. Protein sequence: CATSRGGTGETQYF. The full variable domain, with the rest looked up from reference TRBV15 and TRBJ2-5, is DAMVIQNPRYQVTQFGKPVTLSCSQTLNHNVMYWYQQKSSQAPKLLFHYYDKDFNNEADTPDNFQSRRPNTSFCFLDIRSPGLGDTAMYLCATSRGGTGETQYFGPGTRLLVL.

This clonotype was counted a few times. This sequence joins TRBV7-9 and TRBJ2-1; TRBD1 is a possible D gene (6 bases). The V gene lost 0 bases and the J gene lost 3 bases, with 12 bases spanning the gap. Germline V lookup: CDR1 SEHNR, CDR2 FQNEAQ (reference sequence). This CDR3 has 16 amino acids. The CDR3 spells CASSLAGDRRYNEQFF. For the CDR3, the DNA is TGTGCCAGCAGCTTAGCGGGCGACAGGCGCTACAATGAGCAGTTCTTC.

The sample holds many counts of this clonotype. The chain joins TRBV29-1 to TRBJ2-7; D ambiguous. The V gene lost 3 bases and the J gene lost 4 bases, with 22 bases spanning the gap. This CDR3 has 16 residues. Germline V gene data show CDR1 as SQVTM and CDR2 as ANQGSEA. CDR3 nucleotides: TGCAGCGTTGATTTGCCAGGTCGGACCTACGGATACGAGCAGTACTTC. As protein: CSVDLPGRTYGYEQYF.

V gene TRBV7-2 combines with J gene TRBJ1-2; D is perhaps TRBD1 (6 bases). This CDR3 comprises 13 residues. V was shortened by 6 bases and J by 8 bases, with 16 bases between the two germline ends. The germline V gene has CDR1 SGHTA and CDR2 FQGNSA. The CDR3 loop reads CASRETGLGGYTF. CDR3 DNA: TGTGCCAGCAGAGAGACAGGCCTCGGGGGCTACACCTTC.

CDR3 bases: TGCGCCAGCAGCTTGGCCGGGAGTAATGAGCAGTTCTTC. Protein: CASSLAGSNEQFF. The genes are TRBV5-1 and TRBJ2-1, with a tentative D call TRBD2 (6 bases). Trimming cost V 0 bases and J 7 bases, with 8 bases left between them. This CDR3 is built from 13 residues. Germline V gives CDR1 SGHRS, CDR2 YFSETQ.

The CDR3 DNA sequence: TGTGCCAGCAGCACCGGGACTAAGGGGCAGTTCTTC. It yields the protein CASSTGTKGQFF. J is TRBJ2-1 and V is TRBV6-2 or TRBV6-3, with 7 bases fitting TRBD2. V trimming: 6 bases; J trimming: 12 bases; junction bases outside the gene matches: 8. Germline CDR1 is MNHEY and CDR2 is SVGEGT. The CDR3 loop spans 12 amino acids.

This clonotype was counted a few times. This CDR3 is CSVEGLTETQYF. CDR3 nucleotides: TGCAGCGTTGAGGGACTGACGGAGACCCAGTACTTC. The J gene is TRBJ2-5, the V gene TRBV29-1, with D perhaps matching TRBD2 (6 bases). CDR1 is SQVTM and CDR2 is ANQGSEA in the germline V gene. V was shortened by 3 bases and J by 5 bases, with 10 bases between the two germline ends. The CDR3 has 12 residues.

This clonotype was counted at least ten times. The V gene is TRBV4-3, the J gene TRBJ2-5, with a possible D match to TRBD1 (5 bases). The V and J ends lost 4 bases and 0 bases respectively, with 12 bases between them. Germline V gene lookup returns CDR1 LGHNA and CDR2 YSLEER. The CDR3 runs to 15 residues. The CDR3 coding sequence is TGCGCCAGCAGCCCCTCGACAGCCTACCAAGAGACCCAGTACTTC. It translates to CASSPSTAYQETQYF.

The chain links TRBV6-5 to TRBJ1-4, with D possibly being TRBD1 (5 bases). The CDR3 runs to 14 residues. The germline CDR1 and CDR2 sequences are MNHEY and SVGAGI. The ends were cut back, 3 bases at V and 4 bases at J, with 9 bases in the middle. DNA of the CDR3: TGTGCCAGCAGTTATGGGACGGATAATGAAAAACTGTTTTTT. It encodes CASSYGTDNEKLFF.

The chain is built from TRBV13 and TRBJ2-5; D assignment may be TRBD1 or TRBD2 (5 bases each). The CDR3 covers 15 residues. V was cut by 3 bases and J by 0 bases, with 11 bases left in between. CDR1 is PRHDT and CDR2 is FYEKMQ in the germline V gene (reference sequence). The CDR3 DNA reads TGTGCCAGCAGCTTCGGGACCCAGTACCAAGAGACCCAGTACTTC. Its translation: CASSFGTQYQETQYF.

This chain uses TRBV5-1 with TRBJ1-6, with D uncertain. Trimming cost V 2 bases and J 0 bases, with 12 bases left between them. Looked up from germline, CDR1 is SGHRS and CDR2 is YFSETQ. CDR3 size: 17 residues. The CDR3 spells CASSLGPPSSYNSPLHF. In DNA, the CDR3 is TGCGCCAGCAGCTTAGGCCCGCCGAGCTCCTATAATTCACCCCTCCACTTT.

The chain uses TRBV10-3 and TRBJ1-1; D is perhaps TRBD1 (5 bases). This CDR3 region has 16 residues. Trimming cost V 5 bases and J 3 bases, with 19 bases left between them. Germline V gene data show CDR1 as ENHRY and CDR2 as SYGVKD. Here the CDR3 DNA reads TGTGCCATCAGTAAAATGTGGCGGGGGGAAGACACTGAAGCTTTCTTT. Translated, it gives CAISKMWRGEDTEAFF.

This clonotype was detected only once. The chain joins TRBV10-3 to TRBJ1-4, with D unclear. Germline values: CDR1 ENHRY, CDR2 SYGVKD. Deletions cut 4 bases from V and 5 bases from J, with 11 bases between. The CDR3 is 14 amino acids. CDR3: CAISGSVDNEKLFF. DNA of the CDR3: TGTGCCATCAGTGGGTCGGTAGACAATGAAAAACTGTTTTTT.

The rearrangement joins TRBV20-1 to TRBJ2-1; 9 bases are shared with TRBD2. V lost 5 bases to trimming and J lost 4 bases; unmatched junction nucleotides: 6. The CDR3 runs to 14 residues. Germline values: CDR1 DFQATT, CDR2 SNEGSKA (reference sequence). The CDR3 sequence: CSADRRGGYNEQFF. The DNA for the CDR3 is TGCAGTGCTGACAGGCGGGGGGGGTACAATGAGCAGTTCTTC.

This clonotype appeared a few times. V is TRBV27 and J is TRBJ2-5, with 7 bases identical to TRBD1. The CDR3 runs 15 residues. Germline V lookup: CDR1 MNHEY, CDR2 SMNVEV (reference sequence). V shed 2 bases and J 5 bases; nucleotides not matched to a gene: 8. The CDR3 nucleotides are TGTGCCAGCAGTTTAAGGGGGCCACTCCCCGAGACCCAGTACTTC. Translating gives CASSLRGPLPETQYF.

This chain links TRBV29-1 with TRBJ1-2; D possibly corresponds to TRBD1 (5 bases). Germline V lookup: CDR1 SQVTM, CDR2 ANQGSEA. The CDR3 spans 17 residues. The germline V and J ends were trimmed by 5 bases and 0 bases, with 22 bases remaining between them. Here the CDR3 DNA reads TGCAGCGTTAAGGGAGACAGTGAGCTACAAGCTAACTATGGCTACACCTTC. Protein sequence: CSVKGDSELQANYGYTF.